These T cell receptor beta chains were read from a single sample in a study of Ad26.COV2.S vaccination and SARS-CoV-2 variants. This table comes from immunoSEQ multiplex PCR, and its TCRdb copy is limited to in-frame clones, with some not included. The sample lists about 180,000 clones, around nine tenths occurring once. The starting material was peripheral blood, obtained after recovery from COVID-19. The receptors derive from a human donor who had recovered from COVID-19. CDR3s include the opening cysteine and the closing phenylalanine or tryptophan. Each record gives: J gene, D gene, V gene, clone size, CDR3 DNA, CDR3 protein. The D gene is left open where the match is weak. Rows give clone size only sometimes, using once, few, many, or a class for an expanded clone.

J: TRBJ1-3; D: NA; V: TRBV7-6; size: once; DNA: TGTGCCAGCAGCTCCGTCCCCCGGGACTGGAGCTCTGGAAACACCATATATTTT; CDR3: CASSSVPRDWSSGNTIYF
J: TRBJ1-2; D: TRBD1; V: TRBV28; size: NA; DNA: TGTGCCAGCAGTTTATGGACAGGGGGCCCTTATGGCTACACCTTC; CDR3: CASSLWTGGPYGYTF
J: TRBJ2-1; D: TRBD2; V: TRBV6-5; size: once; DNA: TGTGCCAGCACGTCCCTAGCGGGGCCAAACAATGAGCAGTTCTTC; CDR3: CASTSLAGPNNEQFF
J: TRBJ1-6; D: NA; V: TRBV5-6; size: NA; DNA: TGTGCCAGCCAGCTAGACAGTAATTCACCCCTCCACTTT; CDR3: CASQLDSNSPLHF
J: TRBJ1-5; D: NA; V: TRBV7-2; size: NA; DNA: TGTGCCAGCAGCTTAGAATCGGGGTTCAATCAGCCCCAGCATTTT; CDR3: CASSLESGFNQPQHF
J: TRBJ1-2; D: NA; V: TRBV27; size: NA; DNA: TGTGCCAGCAGTTTCGTTAGCGGGGGACCCGGGGGCTACACCTTC; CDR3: CASSFVSGGPGGYTF
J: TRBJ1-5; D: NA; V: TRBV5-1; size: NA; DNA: TGCGCCAGCAGCTCAGGAGTGGGCGGCAATCAGCCCCAGCATTTT; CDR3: CASSSGVGGNQPQHF
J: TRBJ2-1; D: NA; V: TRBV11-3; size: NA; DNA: TGTGCCAGCAGCTACTCACCTAGGGATGAGCAGTTCTTC; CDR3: CASSYSPRDEQFF
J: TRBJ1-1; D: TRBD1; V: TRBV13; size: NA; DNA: TGTGCCAGCAGGCTAGAAACAGGGGGACGGACTGAAGCTTTCTTT; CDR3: CASRLETGGRTEAFF
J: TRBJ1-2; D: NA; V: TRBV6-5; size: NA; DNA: TGTGCCAGCAGTTACCGCTTACGGGCCCAGGACTACACCTTC; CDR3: CASSYRLRAQDYTF
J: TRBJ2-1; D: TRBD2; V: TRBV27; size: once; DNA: TGTGCCAGCAGTTTGCCGGGACTAGACATCAATGAGCAGTTCTTC; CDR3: CASSLPGLDINEQFF
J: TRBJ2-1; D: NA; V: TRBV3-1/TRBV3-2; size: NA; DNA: TGTGCCAGCAGCCGGCAGAGGAGTTCTTGGGGTTACAATGAGCAGTTCTTC; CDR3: CASSRQRSSWGYNEQFF
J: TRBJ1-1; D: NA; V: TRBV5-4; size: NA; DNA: TGTGCCAGCAGCTCTAGGGATACGGACACTGAAGCTTTCTTT; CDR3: CASSSRDTDTEAFF
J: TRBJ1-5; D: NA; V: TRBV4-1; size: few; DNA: TGCGCCAGCAGCCAAGATCGAAATAGCAATCAGCCCCAGCATTTT; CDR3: CASSQDRNSNQPQHF
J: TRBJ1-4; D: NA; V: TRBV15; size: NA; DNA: TGTGCCACCAGTGGAAATGAAAAACTGTTTTTT; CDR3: CATSGNEKLFF
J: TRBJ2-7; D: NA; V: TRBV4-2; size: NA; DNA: TGTGCCAGCAGCCAAGAAGTATGGAGGGAGCAGTACTTC; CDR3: CASSQEVWREQYF
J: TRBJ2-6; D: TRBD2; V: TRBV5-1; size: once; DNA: TGCGCCAGCAGCTTGGGGGGACTAGCGGGAAATGGGGCCAACGTCCTGACTTTC; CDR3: CASSLGGLAGNGANVLTF
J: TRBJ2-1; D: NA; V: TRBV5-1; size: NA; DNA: TGCGCCAGCAGCCCGGGACCGGACGGACGGAGCTCCTACAATGAGCAGTTCTTC; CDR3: CASSPGPDGRSSYNEQFF
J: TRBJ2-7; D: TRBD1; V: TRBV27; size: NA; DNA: TGTGCCAGCCGGACAGGCTCCTACGAGCAGTACTTC; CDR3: CASRTGSYEQYF
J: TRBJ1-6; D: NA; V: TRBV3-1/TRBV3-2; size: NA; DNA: TGTGCCAGCAGCCAAGGGGGTAATTCACCCCTCCACTTT; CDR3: CASSQGGNSPLHF
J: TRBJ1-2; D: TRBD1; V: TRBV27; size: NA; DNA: TGTGCCAGCAGTCAGGGGGCTTTGGGCGGCTACACCTTC; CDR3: CASSQGALGGYTF
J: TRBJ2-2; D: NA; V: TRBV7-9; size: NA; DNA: TGTGCCAGCAGCTTAGTTCTGGGGAACACCGGGGAGCTGTTTTTT; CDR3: CASSLVLGNTGELFF
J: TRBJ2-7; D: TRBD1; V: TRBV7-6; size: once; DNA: TGTGCCAGCAGCTTAGGGACAGGCGGACACTACGAGCAGTACTTC; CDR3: CASSLGTGGHYEQYF
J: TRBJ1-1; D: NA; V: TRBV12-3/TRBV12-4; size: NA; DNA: TGTGCCAGCCGTCCCTTAGGGGGGACTGAAGCTTTCTTT; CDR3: CASRPLGGTEAFF
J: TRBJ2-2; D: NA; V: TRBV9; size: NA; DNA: TGTGCCAGCAGCGTTTCCGGGACCCCCAGGAGCACCGGGGAGCTGTTTTTT; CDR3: CASSVSGTPRSTGELFF
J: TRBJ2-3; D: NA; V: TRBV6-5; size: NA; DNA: TGTGCCAGCAGTTACCGGCGAATCACAGATACGCAGTATTTT; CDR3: CASSYRRITDTQYF
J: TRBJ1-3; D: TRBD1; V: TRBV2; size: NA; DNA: TGTGCCAGCAACTTGGGACAGAACACCATATATTTT; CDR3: CASNLGQNTIYF
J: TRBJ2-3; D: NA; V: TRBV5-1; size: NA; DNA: TGCGCCAGCAGCTTGGCAGCGAGCACAGATACGCAGTATTTT; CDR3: CASSLAASTDTQYF
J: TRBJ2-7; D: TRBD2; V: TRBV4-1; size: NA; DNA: TGCGCCAGCAGCCACGTTCTTAGCGGGGAGACTGGGGAGCAGTACTTC; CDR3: CASSHVLSGETGEQYF
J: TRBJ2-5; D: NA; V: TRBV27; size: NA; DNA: TGTGCCAGCAGTTTATGGGCAGGGCAAGAGACCCAGTACTTC; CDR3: CASSLWAGQETQYF
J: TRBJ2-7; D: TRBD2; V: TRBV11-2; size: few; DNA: TGTGCCAGCAGCGGTAGAGCGGGAGGGCCGGACGAGCAGTACTTC; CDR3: CASSGRAGGPDEQYF
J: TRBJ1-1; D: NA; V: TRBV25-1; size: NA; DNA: TGTGCCAGCACCTCTGGGGGGGGAAACACTGAAGCTTTCTTT; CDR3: CASTSGGGNTEAFF
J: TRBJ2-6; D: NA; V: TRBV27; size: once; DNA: TGTGCCAGCAGTTTAGGCAGCTCTGGGGCCAACGTCCTGACTTTC; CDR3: CASSLGSSGANVLTF
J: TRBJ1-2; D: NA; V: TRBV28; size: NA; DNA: TGTGCCAGCAGTTCAATCGTCTCCTGGGGTGGCTACACCTTC; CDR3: CASSSIVSWGGYTF
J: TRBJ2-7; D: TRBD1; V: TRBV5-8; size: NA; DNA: TGTGCCAGCAGCTTTACCGAACAGGGGCAACCCTACGAGCAGTACTTC; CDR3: CASSFTEQGQPYEQYF
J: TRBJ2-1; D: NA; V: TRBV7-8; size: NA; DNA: TGTGCCAGCAGCCTGGCGGCCGGGACTCTATACAATGAGCAGTTCTTC; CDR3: CASSLAAGTLYNEQFF
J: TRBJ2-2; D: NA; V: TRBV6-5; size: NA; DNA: TGTGCCAGCAGTTACAACAGTGGGAACACCGGGGAGCTGTTTTTT; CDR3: CASSYNSGNTGELFF
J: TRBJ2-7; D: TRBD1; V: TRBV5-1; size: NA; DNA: TGCGCCAGCAGCGTGGGACAGAGCTCCTACGAGCAGTACTTC; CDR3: CASSVGQSSYEQYF
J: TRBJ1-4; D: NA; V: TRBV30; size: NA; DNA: TGTGCCTGGAGTGCCCGGGACGTAAGAAAAAATAATGAAAAACTGTTTTTT; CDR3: CAWSARDVRKNNEKLFF
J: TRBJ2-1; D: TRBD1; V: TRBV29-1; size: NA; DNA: TGCAGCGGTGGAGACAGGGCCACTGGGGGTGAGCAGTTCTTC; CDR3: CSGGDRATGGEQFF
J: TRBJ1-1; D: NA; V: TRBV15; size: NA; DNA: TGTGCCACCAGCAGGGACCGGGTAAACACTGAAGCTTTCTTT; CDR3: CATSRDRVNTEAFF
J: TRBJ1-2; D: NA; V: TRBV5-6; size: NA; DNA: TGTGCCAGCAGCTTGGCCAAGCAGGGACATTACTATGGCTACACCTTC; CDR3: CASSLAKQGHYYGYTF
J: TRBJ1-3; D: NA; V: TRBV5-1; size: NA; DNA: TGCGCCAGCAGCTTGGCAGGGAATGGAAACACCATATATTTT; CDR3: CASSLAGNGNTIYF
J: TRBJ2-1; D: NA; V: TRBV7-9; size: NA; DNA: TGTGCCAGCAGCTTTACCAATGAGCAGTTCTTC; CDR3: CASSFTNEQFF
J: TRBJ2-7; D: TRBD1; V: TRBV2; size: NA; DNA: TGTGCCAGCAGCCTAACAGGGGATGAGCAGTACTTC; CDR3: CASSLTGDEQYF
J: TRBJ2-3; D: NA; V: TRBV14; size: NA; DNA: TGTGCCAGCAGCTTCGGGGGTAGGAAGGGAGATACGCAGTATTTT; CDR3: CASSFGGRKGDTQYF